This T cell receptor (beta chain) appears in the sequencing data of a study of T cell clusters in autoimmune cytopenias. Regarding the study as a whole: Primary autoimmune cytopenia patients appeared to lack physiological T cell clusters present in healthy donors. TRB repertoire shifts in secondary cytopenia and chronic lymphocytic leukemia mostly reflected lymphoma, not autoimmunity. Comparing secondary cytopenia with chronic lymphocytic leukemia showed no cluster-lack signature, apparently masked by lymphoma repertoire.

TRB was amplified from approximately 250 ng of peripheral blood genomic DNA per sample. The CDR3 consists of 14 residues. Germline V gene sequence: CDR1 MNHNY, CDR2 SVGAGI (reference sequence). This clonotype is medium-sized by frequency. Its antigen is still unknown. TRB was amplified by touch-down multiplex PCR, primer pools A and B combined. No DNA is given; TCRdb re-called the multiplex PCR reads and lists each CDR3 protein once. The sample table sets out 7,800 or so distinct CDR3 sequences. The chain combines TRBV6-6 with TRBJ1-4; TCRdb's assignment of TRBD1 cannot be checked, as there is no DNA. Sequenced sample: peripheral blood. This receptor was obtained from a human donor with an autoimmune cytopenia or autoimmune hepatitis (not recorded which). CDR3 residues: CASRRGQGSEKLFF.